The sequence of this T cell receptor (beta chain) was determined in a study of blood T cells in healthy people across ages. Whole-study findings and limits: In the absence of known donor CMV status, changes in expanded clonotypes were possibly confounded. Relative to aged donors, long-lived donors carried more naive CD4+ cells and displayed higher diversity.

Researchers collected ten milliliters of peripheral blood from every single donor. Details on this clonotype: Its antigen remains unidentified.

With a J-beta primer mix and a sample-barcoded 5' primer, a second PCR ran roughly 6 to 11 cycles. Each cDNA molecule, via a template-switch adaptor with 12 random nucleotides, was tagged. MiXCR, applied by TCRdb to the 5' RACE reads, yields one record per CDR3 protein. This sample has hundreds of thousands of distinct CDR3 sequences; around a fifth occur once, and the top ten carry about 3.6%. The receptor was derived from a man between 65 and 85 years old in good health. The sample consisted of blood.

The CDR3 loop is CASSSRGVNEQFF. CDR3 bases: TGTGCCAGCAGTTCCCGGGGTGTAAATGAGCAGTTCTTC. This rearrangement joins TRBV27 to TRBJ2-5; D might be TRBD2 (5 bases). The J call may not be correct, given that the DNA end is closer to TRBJ2-1. The CDR3 has 13 residues. Germline values: CDR1 MNHEY, CDR2 SMNVEV (reference sequence).